This TCR beta chain is drawn from a study of T-cell memory formation after mild COVID-19. Study outcomes and limitations: CD4+ bias marked clones expanding day 15 to 37, unlike balanced contracting clones.

The 5'RACE method, run with constant-segment primers, produced TCR alpha and TCR beta cDNA libraries (carrying sample barcodes and UMIs). TCRdb passed the 5' RACE reads through MiXCR, listing each CDR3 protein once. The sample records a few hundred thousand distinct CDR3 sequences, 8% to 10% being singletons. From germline, CDR1 is SGHTA and CDR2 FQGTGA. CDR3 length equals 16 residues. This clonotype appeared a few times. The target antigen is unknown. The junction departs from the called germline gene at one end, perhaps through a read error. The sequenced sample consisted of PBMCs or a T cell subset sorted from them (not recorded which). This TCR was recovered from a man aged 18 to 29 who had mild COVID-19 (a few samples of this study predate the infection). Cell type and time point are not known. The V call is TRBV7-3, the J call TRBJ1-6, with D possibly being TRBD1 (5 bases). CDR3 DNA sequence: TGTGCCAGCAGCTTACGCCCCCGGGGGTCCGGGGTGGCCCTACACTTT. Protein product: CASSLRPRGSGVALHF.